This is a list of T cell receptor beta chains from one sample in a study of shared clonotypes between healthy human individuals. Assay used: immunoSEQ multiplex PCR; TCRdb lists only in-frame clones, some missing. The table lists about 960,000 clones, about three quarters of them singletons. Sequencing was carried out using memory CD4+ T cells sorted from blood. Every receptor here comes from a man aged 18 to 29 in good health. The CDR3 runs from the conserved cysteine through the conserved F or W. A D gene is named only where the DNA matches it firmly. Clone size is given for some rows only: seen once, a few or many times, or a class if the clone is expanded.

>-|TRBJ2-1|16|TRBD1|TRBV7-2
CASSPTGASSYNEQFF
TGTGCCAGCAGCCCGACAGGGGCGAGCTCCTACAATGAGCAGTTCTTC
>-|TRBJ1-6|14|-|TRBV18
CASSIASYNSPLHF
TGTGCCAGCTCAATTGCCTCCTATAATTCACCCCTCCACTTT
>-|TRBJ2-5|14|-|TRBV30
CAWSVLGRGQTQYF
TGTGCCTGGAGTGTACTTGGTCGGGGACAGACCCAGTACTTC
>-|TRBJ2-7|16|-|TRBV6-1
CASSEENNIPSYEQYF
TGTGCCAGCAGTGAAGAAAACAATATACCAAGTTACGAGCAGTACTTC
>-|TRBJ2-1|17|TRBD2|TRBV5-1
CASSPGGVAGSGNEQFF
TGCGCCAGCAGCCCCGGAGGGGTAGCGGGTTCGGGTAATGAGCAGTTCTTC
>-|TRBJ2-5|13|-|TRBV28
CASKQGLKETQYF
TGTGCCAGCAAACAGGGCCTTAAGGAGACCCAGTACTTC
>-|TRBJ2-2|14|-|TRBV7-2
CASSLDLYTGELFF
TGTGCCAGCAGCTTGGACTTATACACCGGGGAGCTGTTTTTT
>-|TRBJ2-1|16|-|TRBV21-1
CASSKGQRPPYNEQFF
TGTGCCAGCAGCAAAGGGCAGCGGCCCCCCTACAATGAGCAGTTCTTC
>-|TRBJ1-6|14|TRBD1|TRBV19
CASSADRVDSPLHF
TGTGCCAGTAGTGCGGACAGGGTGGATTCACCCCTCCACTTT
>few|TRBJ2-5|15|-|TRBV28
CASTLRGRLAETQYF
TGTGCCAGCACCCTTCGCGGGCGGCTAGCAGAGACCCAGTACTTC
>-|TRBJ1-1|15|-|TRBV4-2
CASSQDLVRDTEAFF
TGTGCCAGCAGCCAAGATCTAGTGAGGGACACTGAAGCTTTCTTT
>-|TRBJ2-1|16|TRBD2|TRBV5-4
CASSGGLAGGYNEQFF
TGTGCCAGCAGCGGTGGACTAGCGGGAGGTTACAATGAGCAGTTCTTC
>-|TRBJ2-2|13|-|TRBV2
CASRLKNTGELFF
TGTGCCAGCAGACTAAAGAACACCGGGGAGCTGTTTTTT
>-|TRBJ1-1|13|-|TRBV25-1
CASTRTSNTEAFF
TGTGCCAGCACCAGGACCTCGAACACTGAAGCTTTCTTT
>-|TRBJ1-5|12|-|TRBV13
CASSSRVEPQHF
TGTGCCAGCAGCTCGCGTGTGGAGCCCCAGCATTTT
>-|TRBJ2-3|19|TRBD2|TRBV5-1
CASSSLPWVLAGGADTQYF
TGCGCCAGCAGCTCCCTCCCTTGGGTACTAGCGGGGGGCGCAGATACGCAGTATTTT
>-|TRBJ2-7|15|TRBD1|TRBV5-1
CASSLAGQGATLQYF
TGCGCCAGCAGCCTGGCAGGGCAGGGGGCAACCTTGCAGTACTTC
>-|TRBJ2-7|16|-|TRBV19
CASSIDNRRQTYEQYF
TGTGCCAGTAGTATAGATAATAGGAGACAGACCTACGAGCAGTACTTC
>-|TRBJ1-1|15|-|TRBV4-1
CASSQDGGRGTEAFF
TGCGCCAGCAGCCAAGATGGCGGGCGGGGCACTGAAGCTTTCTTT
>-|TRBJ2-3|15|TRBD2|TRBV5-1
CASSLGGRSTDTQYF
TGCGCCAGCAGCTTGGGCGGGAGGAGCACAGATACGCAGTATTTT
>-|TRBJ1-5|16|-|TRBV4-1
CASSLNAGDSNQPQHF
TGCGCCAGCAGCCTAAATGCAGGGGATAGCAATCAGCCCCAGCATTTT
>-|TRBJ2-7|11|-|TRBV30
CAWDRVGEQYF
TGTGCCTGGGACCGAGTTGGGGAGCAGTACTTC
>-|TRBJ1-1|17|TRBD1|TRBV5-1
CASSLGRQGLTGGWTFF
TGCGCCAGCAGCTTGGGGAGACAGGGTTTGACGGGGGGTTGGACTTTCTTT
>-|TRBJ2-3|15|-|TRBV2
CASSEWSGYTDTQYF
TGTGCCAGCAGTGAGTGGAGCGGCTACACAGATACGCAGTATTTT
>-|TRBJ1-2|12|-|TRBV11-2
CASSSLEGGYTF
TGTGCCAGCAGCTCCCTTGAGGGTGGCTACACCTTC
>-|TRBJ1-3|15|TRBD1|TRBV10-3
CAISPGQSSGNTIYF
TGTGCCATCAGTCCGGGACAGAGCTCTGGAAACACCATATATTTT
>-|TRBJ1-1|14|-|TRBV30
CAWTVKGNGVVAFF
TGTGCCTGGACCGTCAAGGGAAATGGGGTGGTGGCTTTCTTT
>-|TRBJ2-5|17|TRBD2|TRBV9
CASSVDYLAGDRGTQYF
TGTGCCAGCAGCGTAGACTACCTAGCGGGGGATCGGGGGACCCAGTACTTC
>-|TRBJ2-1|14|-|TRBV6-4
CASSDSSPLEGQFF
TGTGCCAGCAGTGACTCAAGCCCGCTGGAAGGGCAGTTCTTC
>once|TRBJ2-1|14|-|TRBV7-2
CASFSRQTYNEQFF
TGTGCCAGCTTTTCGCGGCAAACTTACAATGAGCAGTTCTTC
>-|TRBJ2-2|14|-|TRBV6-5
CASSYQAGGGELFF
TGTGCCAGCAGTTATCAGGCTGGTGGGGGGGAGCTGTTTTTT
>-|TRBJ1-4|16|-|TRBV6-6
CASSLGQRATNEKLFF
TGTGCCAGCAGTCTAGGACAGCGCGCAACTAATGAAAAACTGTTTTTT
>few|TRBJ2-2|17|TRBD2|TRBV4-1
CASSQAWASGSPGELFF
TGCGCCAGCAGCCAAGCTTGGGCTAGCGGGAGCCCCGGGGAGCTGTTTTTT
>-|TRBJ1-2|13|-|TRBV7-2
CASSLAGGYGYTF
TGTGCCAGCAGCTTAGCAGGGGGCTATGGCTACACCTTC
>-|TRBJ1-5|13|TRBD1|TRBV6-5
CASRTGANQPQHF
TGTGCCAGCAGGACAGGGGCAAATCAGCCCCAGCATTTT
>-|TRBJ2-3|16|-|TRBV5-1
CASSLGQVQSTDTQYF
TGCGCCAGCAGTCTTGGCCAGGTCCAAAGCACAGATACGCAGTATTTT
>-|TRBJ2-2|17|TRBD2|TRBV18
CASSPGLAGGGTGELFF
TGTGCCAGCTCACCAGGACTAGCGGGAGGAGGTACCGGGGAGCTGTTTTTT
>-|TRBJ2-2|16|TRBD2|TRBV28
CASSSLAGENTGELFF
TGTGCCAGCAGTTCTCTAGCGGGGGAGAACACCGGGGAGCTGTTTTTT
>-|TRBJ2-7|11|-|TRBV20-1
CSARSPYEQYF
TGCAGTGCCCGTAGTCCCTACGAGCAGTACTTC
>-|TRBJ2-6|15|TRBD1|TRBV18
CASSPGQAGANVLTF
TGTGCCAGCTCACCTGGACAGGCTGGGGCCAACGTCCTGACTTTC
>-|TRBJ2-7|13|-|TRBV2
CASDKTGLNEQYF
TGTGCCAGCGATAAAACAGGGTTAAACGAGCAGTACTTC
>many|TRBJ2-6|18|-|TRBV5-4
CASSLPQDPLSGANVLTF
TGTGCCAGCAGCCTCCCCCAGGATCCCCTCTCTGGGGCCAACGTCCTGACTTTC
>-|TRBJ1-1|14|-|TRBV6-5
CASRPLDRNTEAFF
TGTGCCAGCAGACCCCTGGACAGGAACACTGAAGCTTTCTTT
>-|TRBJ2-7|12|-|TRBV30
CAWIVGTYEQYF
TGTGCCTGGATAGTGGGAACCTACGAGCAGTACTTC
>few|TRBJ2-7|12|-|TRBV11-2
CASSSGRYEQYF
TGTGCCAGCAGCTCGGGAAGGTACGAGCAGTACTTC
>-|TRBJ1-3|14|-|TRBV19
CASSIGGSGNTIYF
TGTGCCAGTAGTATTGGTGGATCTGGAAACACCATATATTTT
>-|TRBJ1-2|13|TRBD1|TRBV6-5
CASRGTGEYGYTF
TGTGCCAGTCGTGGGACAGGGGAATATGGCTACACCTTC
>-|TRBJ2-1|16|-|TRBV5-6
CASIRSRQSSYNEQFF
TGTGCCAGCATAAGGAGCCGGCAGAGCTCCTACAATGAGCAGTTCTTC
>-|TRBJ2-5|13|TRBD2|TRBV30
CACKLLAGGTQYF
TGTGCCTGCAAACTACTAGCGGGAGGGACCCAGTACTTC
>-|TRBJ2-1|14|-|TRBV14
CASSQENSYNEQFF
TGTGCCAGCAGCCAAGAAAACTCCTACAATGAGCAGTTCTTC
>-|TRBJ1-1|13|-|TRBV7-8
CASSRQVPTEAFF
TGTGCCAGCAGCCGACAGGTCCCCACTGAAGCTTTCTTT
>once|TRBJ2-2|20|-|TRBV9
CASSVVRGALFQANTGELFF
TGTGCCAGCAGCGTAGTCCGGGGAGCTCTCTTTCAGGCGAACACCGGGGAGCTGTTTTTT
>-|TRBJ2-1|14|-|TRBV5-1
CASSSSVPGDEQFF
TGCGCCAGCAGCTCTAGCGTTCCCGGGGATGAGCAGTTCTTC
>few|TRBJ1-6|13|-|TRBV19
CASSLETASPLHF
TGTGCCAGTAGTCTAGAGACAGCCTCACCCCTCCACTTT
>-|TRBJ2-7|13|-|TRBV14
CASSPFSSYEQYF
TGTGCCAGCAGCCCTTTTAGCTCCTACGAGCAGTACTTC